This T cell receptor (beta chain) was sequenced during a study of blood T cell repertoires in COVID-19. CDR3 length: 15 residues. V shed 0 bases and J shed 4 bases, with 9 bases lying between them. Looked up from germline, CDR1 is LNHNV and CDR2 is YYDKDF (reference sequence). Some clones are missing from TCRdb's copy, which holds only in-frame ones; the method was immunoSEQ multiplex PCR. Of 150,000 or so clones in the sample, 83% were seen once. Sequenced material: PBMCs or T cells enriched from blood (not recorded which). The genes are TRBV15 and TRBJ1-4; D remains ambiguous. The clonotype comes from a woman between 50 and 59 years old who had recovered from COVID-19. Here the CDR3 DNA reads TGTGCCACCAGCAGAGACAGGCCTTATAATGAAAAACTGTTTTTT. Its protein product is CATSRDRPYNEKLFF.